This TCR beta chain was identified during a study of T cells in Graves' hyperthyroidism and ophthalmopathy. Across the study: Sampling of peripheral blood happened at initial diagnosis, prior to any treatment.

Germline V gives CDR1 SGHRS, CDR2 YFSETQ. The CDR3 is 13 amino acids. V gave up 0 bases and J gave up 10 bases, with 11 bases separating them. RNA transcripts provided the source from which TCR beta CDR3 regions were amplified. Initially, a first-round RT-PCR of the TCR CDR3 employed the HTBI primer set. TCRdb recomputed calls from the multiplex PCR reads with MiXCR, one row per CDR3 protein. Here the sample spans about 320,000 distinct CDR3 sequences, around 17% being singletons. Hyperthyroidism patients were newly diagnosed, had disease duration under 2 months, and were aged 18 to 65 years. Diagnosing involved the use of clinical symptoms, serum thyroxine and TRAb, thyroid ultrasound and orbital computed tomography. The authors obtained PBMCs from over 7.5 ml of fresh peripheral blood. A few counts support this clonotype.

The sample taken for sequencing was blood. The chain carries TRBV5-1 and TRBJ2-1; D possibly corresponds to TRBD2 (5 bases). This clonotype was obtained from a man between 25 and 39 years old with Graves' hyperthyroidism. The CDR3 spells CASSLAVGAEQFF. In DNA form, the CDR3 reads TGCGCCAGCAGCTTGGCCGTGGGAGCGGAGCAGTTCTTC. The complete variable domain, with remaining parts taken from reference TRBV5-1 and TRBJ2-1, reads KAGVTQTPRYLIKTRGQQVTLSCSPISGHRSVSWYQQTPGQGLQFLFEYFSETQRNKGNFPGRFSGRQFSNSRSEMNVSTLELGDSALYLCASSLAVGAEQFFGPGTRLTVL.